These T cell receptor beta chains were read from a single sample in a study of PD-L1 blockade in urothelial cancer. TCRdb keeps only in-frame clones here, not all; method: immunoSEQ multiplex PCR. In the table there are roughly 100,000 clones, over 80% of which are singletons. The specimen was PBMCs, collected around atezolizumab (anti-PD-L1) treatment. The receptors were sampled from a man between 65 and 79 years old with urothelial cancer. The CDR3 runs from the conserved cysteine through the conserved F or W. The order of the fields is V gene, J gene, clone size, D gene, CDR3 protein, CDR3 DNA. D genes are given only for firm matches. Where a row states a size, it is once, few, many or the class of an expanded clone; other rows omit it.

v_call: TRBV19; j_call: TRBJ2-3; clone_size: .; d_call: TRBD2; cdr3_aa: CASSSHTSGGAYTQYF; cdr3_nt: TGTGCCAGTAGTAGTCATACTAGCGGGGGGGCGTATACGCAGTATTTT
v_call: TRBV11-1; j_call: TRBJ2-2; clone_size: .; d_call: .; cdr3_aa: CASSLTGNTGELFF; cdr3_nt: TGTGCCAGCAGCTTGACAGGAAACACCGGGGAGCTGTTTTTT
v_call: TRBV6-6; j_call: TRBJ2-4; clone_size: .; d_call: TRBD1; cdr3_aa: CASSPLDRAGIQYF; cdr3_nt: TGTGCCAGCAGTCCCCTCGACAGGGCAGGCATTCAGTACTTC
v_call: TRBV9; j_call: TRBJ2-1; clone_size: .; d_call: TRBD2; cdr3_aa: CASGASGLEQFF; cdr3_nt: TGTGCCAGCGGGGCTAGCGGGCTTGAGCAGTTCTTC
v_call: TRBV19; j_call: TRBJ1-2; clone_size: few; d_call: TRBD1; cdr3_aa: CASSIGGTGGSYGYTF; cdr3_nt: TGTGCCAGTTCCATCGGGGGGACAGGGGGAAGCTATGGCTACACCTTC
v_call: TRBV7-2; j_call: TRBJ2-7; clone_size: .; d_call: .; cdr3_aa: CASSLGRQTYEQYF; cdr3_nt: TGTGCCAGCAGCTTAGGTAGACAAACCTACGAGCAGTACTTC
v_call: TRBV30; j_call: TRBJ2-3; clone_size: few; d_call: TRBD1; cdr3_aa: CAWILRDRKKTSTDTQYF; cdr3_nt: TGTGCCTGGATTCTCCGGGACAGGAAAAAGACTAGCACAGATACGCAGTATTTT
v_call: TRBV11-1; j_call: TRBJ1-1; clone_size: .; d_call: TRBD1; cdr3_aa: CASSNPGQMNTEAFF; cdr3_nt: TGTGCCAGCAGCAACCCGGGACAGATGAACACTGAAGCTTTCTTT
v_call: TRBV5-5; j_call: TRBJ1-1; clone_size: .; d_call: .; cdr3_aa: CASSLFGGRNTEAFF; cdr3_nt: TGTGCCAGCAGCTTGTTCGGGGGGCGGAACACTGAAGCTTTCTTT
v_call: TRBV5-1; j_call: TRBJ2-7; clone_size: .; d_call: .; cdr3_aa: CASSPGGNIYYEQYF; cdr3_nt: TGCGCCAGCAGCCCGGGGGGCAATATTTACTACGAGCAGTACTTC
v_call: TRBV7-3; j_call: TRBJ2-5; clone_size: .; d_call: .; cdr3_aa: CASSPTGETQYF; cdr3_nt: TGTGCCAGCAGCCCCACGGGGGAGACCCAGTACTTC
v_call: TRBV6-5; j_call: TRBJ1-1; clone_size: .; d_call: .; cdr3_aa: CASRFGGPRTEAFF; cdr3_nt: TGTGCCAGCAGGTTCGGGGGTCCAAGGACTGAAGCTTTCTTT
v_call: TRBV30; j_call: TRBJ2-3; clone_size: .; d_call: .; cdr3_aa: CAWRDFGGQRWDTQYF; cdr3_nt: TGTGCCTGGAGGGATTTCGGAGGGCAAAGGTGGGATACGCAGTATTTT
v_call: TRBV27; j_call: TRBJ1-3; clone_size: once; d_call: TRBD1; cdr3_aa: CASSSTGGSGNTIYF; cdr3_nt: TGTGCCAGCAGTTCTACAGGGGGCTCTGGAAACACCATATATTTT
v_call: TRBV7-9; j_call: TRBJ2-6; clone_size: once; d_call: .; cdr3_aa: CASSSTVSGANVLTF; cdr3_nt: TGTGCCAGCAGCTCGACAGTCTCTGGGGCCAACGTCCTGACTTTC
v_call: TRBV6-5; j_call: TRBJ2-5; clone_size: once; d_call: .; cdr3_aa: CASSYSGGAGGETQYF; cdr3_nt: TGTGCCAGCAGTTACTCAGGGGGGGCCGGAGGAGAGACCCAGTACTTC
v_call: TRBV23-1; j_call: TRBJ1-1; clone_size: .; d_call: .; cdr3_aa: CASSRGSTEAFF; cdr3_nt: TGCGCCAGCAGTAGGGGGAGTACTGAAGCTTTCTTT
v_call: TRBV4-3; j_call: TRBJ2-2; clone_size: .; d_call: .; cdr3_aa: CASSRPPQGRDTGELFF; cdr3_nt: TGCGCCAGCAGCCGCCCGCCCCAGGGAAGGGACACCGGGGAGCTGTTTTTT
v_call: TRBV19; j_call: TRBJ2-7; clone_size: .; d_call: .; cdr3_aa: CASSTPEVYEQYF; cdr3_nt: TGTGCCAGTAGTACCCCGGAGGTCTACGAGCAGTACTTC
v_call: TRBV7-9; j_call: TRBJ1-1; clone_size: .; d_call: TRBD1; cdr3_aa: CASSLSGTVNTEAFF; cdr3_nt: TGTGCCAGCAGTTTATCCGGGACAGTGAACACTGAAGCTTTCTTT
v_call: TRBV19; j_call: TRBJ1-2; clone_size: once; d_call: .; cdr3_aa: CASSMNSHYGYTF; cdr3_nt: TGTGCCAGTAGTATGAACAGCCACTATGGCTACACCTTC
v_call: TRBV7-9; j_call: TRBJ2-5; clone_size: few; d_call: TRBD1; cdr3_aa: CASSENRRQGRETQYF; cdr3_nt: TGTGCCAGCAGCGAAAACCGGAGACAGGGGAGAGAGACCCAGTACTTC
v_call: TRBV6-4; j_call: TRBJ2-2; clone_size: .; d_call: .; cdr3_aa: CASSSGNTGELFF; cdr3_nt: TGTGCCAGCAGTAGCGGGAACACCGGGGAGCTGTTTTTT
v_call: TRBV14; j_call: TRBJ1-2; clone_size: .; d_call: .; cdr3_aa: CASSRQNTLYGYTF; cdr3_nt: TGTGCCAGCAGCCGACAGAATACCCTCTATGGCTACACCTTC
v_call: TRBV15; j_call: TRBJ1-2; clone_size: .; d_call: .; cdr3_aa: CATSKGTLDYGYTF; cdr3_nt: TGTGCCACCAGCAAAGGGACACTGGACTATGGCTACACCTTC
v_call: TRBV4-1; j_call: TRBJ2-1; clone_size: .; d_call: TRBD1; cdr3_aa: CASSNRQGRDNEQFF; cdr3_nt: TGCGCCAGCAGCAATCGACAGGGTCGGGACAATGAGCAGTTCTTC
v_call: TRBV15; j_call: TRBJ2-7; clone_size: few; d_call: .; cdr3_aa: CATSSGGRAIYEQYF; cdr3_nt: TGTGCCACCAGCAGTGGGGGCAGGGCGATCTACGAGCAGTACTTC
v_call: TRBV7-2; j_call: TRBJ2-2; clone_size: .; d_call: .; cdr3_aa: CASSSWTGGTGELFF; cdr3_nt: TGTGCCAGCAGCTCCTGGACTGGTGGGACCGGGGAGCTGTTTTTT
v_call: TRBV5-4; j_call: TRBJ2-7; clone_size: .; d_call: TRBD2; cdr3_aa: CASSHGTSGITYEQYF; cdr3_nt: TGTGCCAGCAGCCACGGGACTAGCGGGATCACCTACGAGCAGTACTTC
v_call: TRBV28; j_call: TRBJ1-5; clone_size: once; d_call: .; cdr3_aa: CASSLGGLNNQPQHF; cdr3_nt: TGTGCCAGCAGTTTGGGAGGGTTGAACAATCAGCCCCAGCATTTT
v_call: TRBV28; j_call: TRBJ1-5; clone_size: .; d_call: TRBD1; cdr3_aa: CASSLDRTSYQPQHF; cdr3_nt: TGTGCCAGCAGTCTGGACAGGACAAGTTACCAGCCCCAGCATTTT
v_call: TRBV28; j_call: TRBJ1-2; clone_size: .; d_call: .; cdr3_aa: CASSPRTPTNYGYTF; cdr3_nt: TGTGCCAGCAGTCCCCGGACACCAACTAACTATGGCTACACCTTC
v_call: TRBV29-1; j_call: TRBJ1-2; clone_size: .; d_call: .; cdr3_aa: CSVEQGHGYTF; cdr3_nt: TGCAGCGTTGAGCAGGGGCATGGCTACACCTTC
v_call: TRBV5-1; j_call: TRBJ2-2; clone_size: .; d_call: .; cdr3_aa: CASSPGQNTGELFF; cdr3_nt: TGCGCCAGCAGCCCGGGACAGAACACCGGGGAGCTGTTTTTT
v_call: TRBV15; j_call: TRBJ1-2; clone_size: .; d_call: .; cdr3_aa: CATSRGDRDFYGYTF; cdr3_nt: TGTGCCACCAGCAGGGGAGACCGGGACTTCTATGGCTACACCTTC
v_call: TRBV19; j_call: TRBJ1-6; clone_size: .; d_call: TRBD1; cdr3_aa: CASSIGWDSYNSPLHF; cdr3_nt: TGTGCCAGTAGTATAGGATGGGACAGTTATAATTCACCCCTCCACTTT
v_call: TRBV2; j_call: TRBJ1-1; clone_size: few; d_call: .; cdr3_aa: CASSESRTEAFF; cdr3_nt: TGTGCCAGCAGTGAATCGAGGACTGAAGCTTTCTTT
v_call: TRBV27; j_call: TRBJ2-1; clone_size: .; d_call: TRBD1; cdr3_aa: CASMRGLFGNEQFF; cdr3_nt: TGTGCCAGCATGAGGGGGCTTTTTGGCAATGAGCAGTTCTTC
v_call: TRBV4-3; j_call: TRBJ2-3; clone_size: .; d_call: .; cdr3_aa: CASSQPGNHPDTQYF; cdr3_nt: TGCGCCAGCAGCCAACCGGGGAACCATCCAGATACGCAGTATTTT
v_call: TRBV5-5; j_call: TRBJ2-7; clone_size: .; d_call: .; cdr3_aa: CASSLAPGDSYEQYF; cdr3_nt: TGTGCCAGCAGCTTGGCTCCAGGGGATTCCTACGAGCAGTACTTC
v_call: TRBV30; j_call: TRBJ1-1; clone_size: .; d_call: .; cdr3_aa: CAWSFRVDSEAFF; cdr3_nt: TGTGCCTGGAGTTTTCGGGTGGACAGTGAAGCTTTCTTT
v_call: TRBV2; j_call: TRBJ1-5; clone_size: .; d_call: .; cdr3_aa: CASSATGLEQPQHF; cdr3_nt: TGTGCCAGCAGTGCAACAGGGTTGGAACAGCCCCAGCATTTT
v_call: TRBV4-1; j_call: TRBJ1-2; clone_size: .; d_call: TRBD1; cdr3_aa: CASSQGTGDGYTF; cdr3_nt: TGCGCCAGCAGCCAAGGGACAGGGGATGGCTACACCTTC
v_call: TRBV5-5; j_call: TRBJ1-1; clone_size: .; d_call: .; cdr3_aa: CASSSQAGDTEAFF; cdr3_nt: TGTGCCAGCAGCTCACAGGCAGGGGACACTGAAGCTTTCTTT
v_call: TRBV6-6; j_call: TRBJ2-7; clone_size: .; d_call: TRBD1; cdr3_aa: CASRRGQGPSYEQYF; cdr3_nt: TGTGCCAGCAGGCGTGGACAGGGACCGTCCTACGAGCAGTACTTC
v_call: TRBV10-3; j_call: TRBJ2-5; clone_size: .; d_call: .; cdr3_aa: CAMAAGPARETQYF; cdr3_nt: TGTGCCATGGCGGCGGGACCGGCCCGGGAGACCCAGTACTTC
v_call: TRBV11-2; j_call: TRBJ1-5; clone_size: .; d_call: TRBD1; cdr3_aa: CASSLDGTGSPNQPQHF; cdr3_nt: TGTGCCAGCAGCTTAGATGGGACAGGGTCCCCCAATCAGCCCCAGCATTTT
v_call: TRBV19; j_call: TRBJ1-5; clone_size: .; d_call: TRBD1; cdr3_aa: CASKRTGFDQPQHF; cdr3_nt: TGTGCCAGTAAAAGGACAGGGTTTGATCAGCCCCAGCATTTT
v_call: TRBV10-1; j_call: TRBJ2-1; clone_size: .; d_call: TRBD1; cdr3_aa: CASSPHRGHDNEQFF; cdr3_nt: TGCGCCAGCAGTCCCCACAGGGGTCACGACAATGAGCAGTTCTTC
v_call: TRBV2; j_call: TRBJ2-2; clone_size: few; d_call: .; cdr3_aa: CASSGRQYTGELFF; cdr3_nt: TGTGCCAGCAGTGGCCGCCAGTACACCGGGGAGCTGTTTTTT